The 21 T cell receptor beta chains listed next were all sequenced from one sample in a study of shared clonotypes between healthy human individuals. Only in-frame clones appear in the TCRdb table, and some are missing; sequencing was by immunoSEQ multiplex PCR. The profile shows a few hundred thousand clones, about 97% of them singletons. Sequencing was carried out using naive CD4+ T cells sorted from blood. Regarding subset: CD45RA+ positively selected. The source is a woman in her twenties or thirties in good health.

Of note for this clone: Other DNA sequences of this sample code for an identical CDR3. This chain joins TRBV5-4 and TRBJ2-5, with TRBD2 identical over 7 bases. J lost 2 bases, V lost 4 bases, and 5 bases had no gene match. The CDR3 covers 14 residues. From germline, CDR1 is SGHNT and CDR2 YYREEE (reference sequence). The CDR3 coding sequence is TGTGCCAGCAGCCCGGGGACTATTCAAGAGACCCAGTACTTC. Its protein is CASSPGTIQETQYF. Combining the CDR3 with reference TRBV5-4 and TRBJ2-5 gives the whole variable domain ETGVTQSPTHLIKTRGQQVTLRCSSQSGHNTVSWYQQALGQGPQFIFQYYREEENGRGNFPPRFSGLQFPNYSSELNVNALELDDSALYLCASSPGTIQETQYFGPGTRLLVL.

This chain links TRBV6-5 with TRBJ2-3, with D unresolved. V was pared by 6 bases and J by 0 bases, with 10 bases between. CDR3 size: 14 residues. Germline CDR1 and CDR2: MNHEY and SVGAGI. The CDR3 bases are TGTGCCAGCAGCAGTATGTCCAGCACAGATACGCAGTATTTT. Amino acid sequence: CASSSMSSTDTQYF.

The rearrangement links TRBV11-2 to TRBJ2-7, with 9 bases that match TRBD1. There are 16 residues in the CDR3. The germline gives CDR1 SGHAT, CDR2 FQNNGV. V was pared by 6 bases and J by 1 base, with 10 bases of the junction left unmatched. In DNA, the CDR3 is TGTGCCAGCAGGGAAATGGGACAGGGACAGTCCTACGAGCAGTACTTC. It specifies CASREMGQGQSYEQYF.

The chain carries TRBV5-4 and TRBJ2-5; maybe TRBD1 (5 bases). The J call may be wrong; the DNA end is better matched by TRBJ2-7. CDR3 size: 15 residues. From germline, CDR1 is SGHNT and CDR2 YYREEE (reference sequence). The DNA for the CDR3 is TGTGCCAGCAGCTCCCCCCAGGGAAGCTCCTACGAGCAGTACTTC. Translating it yields CASSSPQGSSYEQYF.

This clone was detected only once. The chain recombines TRBV7-3 with TRBJ1-2; TRBD1 matches 7 bases. J lost 7 bases, V lost 5 bases, and 7 bases had no gene match. The CDR3 extends over 13 amino acids. Germline assignment: CDR1 SGHTA and CDR2 FQGTGA. CDR3 loop: CASSITGVLGYTF. The CDR3 DNA follows: TGTGCCAGCAGCATCACAGGGGTACTTGGCTACACCTTC.

The chain uses TRBV6-6 and TRBJ2-7, with D perhaps given as TRBD1 or TRBD2 (5 bases each). Germline lookup yields CDR1 MNHNY and CDR2 SVGAGI (reference sequence). CDR3 length: 12 residues. V was trimmed by 5 bases and J by 3 bases, leaving 8 bases between them. CDR3 in amino acids: CASSTRGYEQYF. Written as DNA, the CDR3 is TGTGCCAGCAGTACTAGGGGCTACGAGCAGTACTTC.

The rearrangement joins TRBV20-1 to TRBJ2-7, with TRBD2 as a possible D gene (5 bases). The CDR3 extends over 11 amino acids. Per the germline V gene, CDR1 is DFQATT and CDR2 is SNEGSKA (reference sequence). The V end was cut by 6 bases, the J end by 6 bases, with 12 bases between. CDR3 residues: CSASLSVEQYF. CDR3 bases: TGCAGTGCAAGCCTTAGCGTCGAGCAGTACTTC.

This chain links TRBV4-1 with TRBJ1-1; a possible D gene is TRBD1 (5 bases). The germline V and J ends were trimmed by 4 bases and 4 bases, with 19 bases remaining between them. There are 16 residues in the CDR3. Germline V CDR1 and CDR2: MGHRA, YSYEKL. This CDR3 is CASSPSSTPGGTEAFF. The CDR3 region has the DNA TGCGCCAGCAGCCCTTCCTCGACCCCCGGGGGCACTGAAGCTTTCTTT.

Of note for this clone: Its ends do not fully match the called genes, so a read error is possible. The J gene is TRBJ2-7, the V gene TRBV6-1, with 7 bases lining up with TRBD1. Germline V gene sequence: CDR1 MNHNS, CDR2 SASEGT. This CDR3 region has 15 residues. The CDR3 loop reads CASSEGDSSLYEQYF. CDR3 DNA sequence: TGTGCCAGCAGTGAAGGGGACAGCAGCCTCTACGAGCAATACTTC.

V usage is TRBV19 and J usage is TRBJ1-1; 8 bases agree with TRBD1. The length of the CDR3 is 14 residues. CDR1 is LNHDA, CDR2 SQIVND, per germline (reference sequence). The V and J ends lost 6 bases and 8 bases, in that order; junction bases with no gene match: 11. The CDR3, as DNA: TGTGCCAGTAGACGAAATGACAGGGGCGGCGAAGCTTTCTTT. Its protein product is CASRRNDRGGEAFF.

This chain connects TRBV27 to TRBJ2-7; TRBD1 agrees at 8 bases. The CDR3 contains 15 residues. Per germline, CDR1 MNHEY and CDR2 SMNVEV (reference sequence). The J segment lost 0 bases and the V segment lost 6 bases, leaving 7 bases of the junction unmatched. The CDR3 sequence is CASSRTGTGSYEQYF. CDR3 sequence (DNA): TGTGCCAGCAGCCGTACCGGGACAGGCTCCTACGAGCAGTACTTC.

The genes are TRBV5-6 and TRBJ2-5, with 9 positions matching TRBD2. This CDR3 region has 13 residues. The V gene end was trimmed by 7 bases and the J gene end by 7 bases; junction bases not matched to a gene: 8. Germline CDR1 is SGHDT and CDR2 is YYEEEE. CDR3 protein: CASSGGAGGTQYF. The CDR3 DNA is TGTGCCAGCTCCGGAGGAGCGGGAGGGACCCAGTACTTC.

This chain uses TRBV6-6 with TRBJ1-4; D gene ambiguous. The CDR3 is 14 amino acids. The V end lost 2 bases, the J end lost 2 bases, and 6 bases lay between the germline ends. Germline loops: CDR1 MNHNY, CDR2 SVGAGI (reference sequence). The CDR3 DNA reads as TGTGCCAGCAGTTACGGACGGACTAATGAAAAACTGTTTTTT. Its protein product is CASSYGRTNEKLFF.

This clone appeared once. The chain uses TRBV27 and TRBJ1-2, with D unresolved. The CDR3 length is 15 residues. Germline-derived CDR1 and CDR2 are MNHEY and SMNVEV (reference sequence). Trimming stripped 1 base from V and 9 bases from J, with 18 bases between. Here the CDR3 reads CASSLLVGATTSYTF. Here the CDR3 DNA reads TGTGCCAGCAGTTTATTGGTAGGAGCCACAACAAGCTACACCTTC.

The V gene is TRBV13, the J gene TRBJ2-1, with TRBD2 identical over 8 bases. Unmatched junction bases numbered 13, after V lost 2 bases and J lost 7 bases. CDR1 is PRHDT, CDR2 FYEKMQ, per germline (reference sequence). The CDR3 loop spans 17 amino acids. The CDR3 spells CASSLLGEREFVNEQFF. The CDR3 DNA sequence: TGTGCCAGCAGCTTACTGGGTGAGCGGGAGTTCGTAAATGAGCAGTTCTTC.

The chain joins TRBV6-5 to TRBJ1-2; TRBD1 matches at 11 bases. The CDR3 length is 15 residues. The V gene end was trimmed by 2 bases and the J gene end by 4 bases; junction bases not matched to a gene: 3. Per germline, CDR1 MNHEY and CDR2 SVGAGI. The CDR3: CASSYGTGGVYGYTF. Written as DNA, the CDR3 is TGTGCCAGCAGTTACGGGACAGGGGGGGTCTATGGCTACACCTTC.

The chain uses TRBV5-1 and TRBJ2-7, with TRBD2 identical over 7 bases. V lost 4 bases, J lost 4 bases, and 11 bases stayed unmatched. CDR1 SGHRS and CDR2 YFSETQ come from the germline V gene. This CDR3 region has 15 residues. The CDR3 DNA reads TGCGCCAGCAGCCTGTCGGCGGGAGTCTATTACGAGCAGTACTTC. Protein: CASSLSAGVYYEQYF.

This clone was recorded only once. The CDR3 loop is CASSLGGNGDTQYF. Written as DNA, the CDR3 is TGTGCCAGCAGCTTAGGTGGTAACGGAGATACGCAGTATTTT. This chain connects TRBV11-2 to TRBJ2-3; D unclear. The CDR3 covers 14 residues. Trimming removed 1 base at V and 5 bases at J, with 10 bases between. Germline V lookup: CDR1 SGHAT, CDR2 FQNNGV.

V is TRBV5-6 and J is TRBJ1-1, with 7 bases that match TRBD1. The V gene's germline CDR1 is SGHDT and CDR2 YYEEEE. V was clipped by 0 bases and J by 1 base; unmatched bases: 6. The CDR3 spans 16 residues. In nucleotides, the CDR3 is TGTGCCAGCAGCTTGGCAGGGGGGAGATGGAACACTGAAGCTTTCTTT. Translating gives CASSLAGGRWNTEAFF.

The chain is built from TRBV13 and TRBJ2-7; 7 nucleotides align to TRBD2. This CDR3 is 18 amino acids long. The V and J ends lost 1 base and 0 bases, in that order; junction bases with no gene match: 12. The V gene's germline CDR1 is PRHDT and CDR2 FYEKMQ (reference sequence). CDR3 bases: TGTGCCAGCAGCTTAGTGGGCTGGGGCGGGAGAAACTCCTACGAGCAGTACTTC. Translated: CASSLVGWGGRNSYEQYF.

The V gene is TRBV7-9, the J gene TRBJ2-2, with D possibly being TRBD1 or TRBD2 (5 bases each). CDR3 length: 16 amino acids. Germline CDR1 is SEHNR and CDR2 is FQNEAQ (reference sequence). The V end lost 4 bases, the J end lost 0 bases, and 12 bases lay between the germline ends. The CDR3 DNA reads as TGTGCCAGCAGCTACACCGGGACCACGAACACCGGGGAGCTGTTTTTT. This codes for CASSYTGTTNTGELFF.